This TCR beta chain comes out of a study of shared clonotypes between healthy human individuals. As for the study in general: Used for every donor were three CD4 naive, three CD4 memory, two CD8 naive and one CD8 memory plate.

Measured with immunoSEQ multiplex PCR; TCRdb has only the in-frame clones, and not every one. The sample consists of more than 550,000 clones, less than 95% of them appearing once. Unmatched junction bases numbered 2, after V lost 4 bases and J lost 3 bases. CDR1 and CDR2 from the germline V gene are LGHNA and YSLEER. CDR3 length equals 14 residues. Note on this clone: Other nucleotide sequences from this sample produce the same CDR3.

The origin of this receptor is a man between 18 and 35 years old in good health. Some clones in this sample may be carry-over from other donors' samples. Sequenced: memory CD8+ T cells from PBMCs. The sample's subset: CD45RO+ cells pooled with CCR7-negative TemRA cells. V usage is TRBV4-3 and J usage is TRBJ2-7; TRBD2 aligns across 11 bases. The DNA of the CDR3 is TGCGCCAGCAGCCCCGGGACTAGCGGCTACGAGCAGTACTTC. Its translation is CASSPGTSGYEQYF.